A single sample gave rise to the 20 T cell receptor beta chains below, sequenced in a study of blood T cell repertoires in COVID-19. Profiling relied on immunoSEQ multiplex PCR, and the TCRdb table lists in-frame clones only, not all of them. This table holds 85,000 to 130,000 clones, approximately 91% found once. Sequenced material: peripheral blood. These receptor sequences come from a human donor in a cohort sampled during active COVID-19.

V gene TRBV9 combines with J gene TRBJ2-3, with 7 bases that match TRBD1. The V segment lost 0 bases and the J segment 2 bases; nucleotides outside the gene matches: 3. Germline CDR1 reads SGDLS; CDR2 reads YYNGEE. CDR3 length equals 15 residues. This CDR3 reads CASSVEGTATDTQYF. In nucleotides, the CDR3 is TGTGCCAGCAGCGTAGAGGGGACAGCCACAGATACGCAGTATTTT. The whole variable domain, filled in from reference TRBV9 and TRBJ2-3, reads DSGVTQTPKHLITATGQRVTLRCSPRSGDLSVYWYQQSLDQGLQFLIQYYNGEERAKGNILERFSAQQFPDLHSELNLSSLELGDSALYFCASSVEGTATDTQYFGPGTRLTVL.

This clone was seen more than once but under ten times. The rearrangement uses TRBV9 and TRBJ2-7, with 9 bases identical to TRBD2. The CDR3 is made up of 14 amino acids. CDR1 is SGDLS, CDR2 YYNGEE, per germline. V trimming: 6 bases; J trimming: 2 bases; junction bases outside the gene matches: 6. CDR3 sequence: CASNQGGRAYEQYF. The CDR3 nucleotides are TGTGCCAGCAACCAGGGCGGGAGGGCCTACGAGCAGTACTTC.

The chain combines TRBV3-1 (or the pseudogene TRBV3-2) with TRBJ2-2, with TRBD2 identical over 9 bases. Germline CDR1 reads LGHDT; CDR2 reads YNNKEL (reference sequence). Trimming at V came to 0 bases and at J to 4 bases, leaving 12 bases not matched to a gene. The CDR3 is made up of 19 amino acids. The CDR3 sequence is CASSQDGRLAGRLTGELFF. The CDR3 bases are TGTGCCAGCAGCCAAGATGGGCGGCTAGCGGGACGCCTCACCGGGGAGCTGTTTTTT.

V usage is TRBV28 and J usage is TRBJ1-1; the match to TRBD1 covers 9 bases. The V and J ends lost 5 bases and 4 bases, in that order; junction bases with no gene match: 8. The CDR3 spans 15 residues. The germline CDR1 and CDR2 sequences are MDHEN and SYDVKM. CDR3: CASSRTDRGATEAFF. Here the CDR3 DNA reads TGTGCCAGCAGTCGTACTGACAGGGGGGCCACTGAAGCTTTCTTT.

CDR3 DNA: TGTGCCAGCAGCTTTACAGGGGGCGGAGAGACCCAGTACTTC. It encodes CASSFTGGGETQYF. The chain is built from TRBV7-6 and TRBJ2-5; 9 positions agree with TRBD1. V dropped 3 bases and J dropped 4; count of bases not matched to a gene: 3. CDR1 SGHVS and CDR2 FNYEAQ come from the germline V gene. The CDR3 is 14 residues long.

Only a few counts were recorded for this clone. CDR3 sequence (DNA): TGTGCCAGCAGTTTCGAGGTGAATTCACCCCTCCACTTT. Translating gives CASSFEVNSPLHF. The rearrangement joins TRBV27 to TRBJ1-6, with unresolved D. Germline CDR1 and CDR2: MNHEY and SMNVEV (reference sequence). The germline V and J ends were trimmed by 3 bases and 7 bases, with 7 bases remaining between them. The CDR3 runs 13 residues.

This sequence joins TRBV7-3 and TRBJ2-2, with D possibly being TRBD2 (5 bases). Germline values: CDR1 SGHTA, CDR2 FQGTGA. The V gene lost 0 bases and the J gene lost 6 bases, with 8 bases spanning the gap. CDR3 length: 14 amino acids. In DNA, the CDR3 is TGTGCCAGCAGCTTAACCCGGGAATCCGGGGAGCTGTTTTTT. This encodes CASSLTRESGELFF.

This chain uses TRBV21-1 with TRBJ2-3; TRBD2 reflects the table's D call only, with no check against the DNA. TRBV21-1 is a pseudogene. This CDR3 is built from 15 residues. The CDR3 loop is CASGGTSGSTDTQYF. The CDR3 DNA follows: TGTGCCAGCGGGGGGACTAGCGGGAGTACAGATACGCAGTATTTT.

The gene calls are TRBV3-1 (or the pseudogene TRBV3-2) and TRBJ1-1; the match to TRBD1 covers 8 bases. This CDR3 region has 14 residues. The V segment lost 3 bases and the J segment 6 bases; nucleotides outside the gene matches: 6. Germline values: CDR1 LGHDT, CDR2 YNNKEL (reference sequence). CDR3 in amino acids: CASSHSRQGSEAFF. CDR3 nucleotide sequence: TGTGCCAGCAGCCACTCTCGACAGGGGTCTGAAGCTTTCTTT.

This chain links TRBV12-3 or TRBV12-4 with TRBJ1-5; D remains unclear. V was pared by 3 bases and J by 7 bases, with 10 bases between. The CDR3 runs to 13 residues. CDR3 loop: CASSFVVGQPQHF. CDR3 nucleotide sequence: TGTGCCAGCAGTTTTGTAGTGGGCCAGCCCCAGCATTTT.

The V and J genes are TRBV19 and TRBJ1-5; 8 bases line up with TRBD1. Trimming removed 10 bases from V and 7 bases from J; junction bases left unmatched: 9. The CDR3 has 13 residues. The V gene's germline CDR1 is LNHDA and CDR2 SQIVND (reference sequence). The DNA for the CDR3 is TGTGCCACCTCGACAGGGGTCGACCAGCCCCAGCATTTT. Protein: CATSTGVDQPQHF.

In nucleotides, the CDR3 is TGTGCCAGCAGCTTGACTAGCGGGAGGGGCTACAATGAGCAGTTCTTC. Its translation: CASSLTSGRGYNEQFF. The genes are TRBV5-5 and TRBJ2-1; 13 nucleotides line up with TRBD2. The germline gives CDR1 SGHKS, CDR2 YYEKEE (reference sequence). The J segment lost 3 bases and the V segment lost 1 base, leaving 1 base of the junction unmatched. This CDR3 has 16 residues.

This CDR3 reads CASSLALIAGGELFF. Here the CDR3 DNA reads TGTGCCAGCAGTTTAGCACTGATCGCGGGCGGGGAGCTGTTTTTT. The chain couples TRBV28 to TRBJ2-2; a weak D match, TRBD2 (5 bases). CDR1 is MDHEN, CDR2 SYDVKM, per germline. This CDR3 has 15 amino acids. V was cut by 2 bases and J by 7 bases, with 14 bases left in between.

V and J are TRBV7-9 and TRBJ2-2; TRBD2 matches 10 bases. The CDR3 covers 15 residues. After removal of 4 bases from V and 2 bases from J, the junction contained 1 base not matched to a gene. The V gene's germline CDR1 is SEHNR and CDR2 FQNEAQ (reference sequence). The CDR3 nucleotides read TGTGCCAGCAGCTGGACTAGCGGTAACACCGGGGAGCTGTTTTTT. It translates to CASSWTSGNTGELFF. The full variable domain, with the rest looked up from reference TRBV7-9 and TRBJ2-2, is DTGVSQNPRHKITKRGQNVTFRCDPISEHNRLYWYRQTLGQGPEFLTYFQNEAQLEKSRLLSDRFSAERPKGSFSTLEIQRTEQGDSAMYLCASSWTSGNTGELFFGEGSRLTVL.

The rearrangement joins TRBV2 to TRBJ2-3; 10 bases align to TRBD2. Unmatched junction bases numbered 7, after V lost 6 bases and J lost 4 bases. The CDR3 totals 15 residues. Per the germline V gene, CDR1 is SNHLY and CDR2 is FYNNEI. The chain's CDR3 is CASRETSGLADTQYF. The CDR3 DNA is TGTGCCAGCAGGGAGACTAGCGGGTTGGCAGATACGCAGTATTTT. Full variable domain (rest looked up from reference TRBV2 and TRBJ2-3): EPEVTQTPSHQVTQMGQEVILRCVPISNHLYFYWYRQILGQKVEFLVSFYNNEISEKSEIFDDQFSVERPDGSNFTLKIRSTKLEDSAMYFCASRETSGLADTQYFGPGTRLTVL.

The CDR3 region is CASSEYRVTDTQYF. The CDR3 DNA reads TGTGCCAGCAGTGAATATCGGGTCACAGATACGCAGTATTTT. The V and J genes are TRBV6-1 and TRBJ2-3; no reliable D call. Trimming took off 2 bases at V and 2 bases at J, with 8 bases between the two ends. There are 14 residues in the CDR3. Per the germline V gene, CDR1 is MNHNS and CDR2 is SASEGT.

This clone showed up just once. This chain uses TRBV7-2 with TRBJ1-5, with D perhaps matching TRBD1 (5 bases). V lost 2 bases and J 5 bases, leaving 13 bases between the germline ends. Looked up from germline, CDR1 is SGHTA and CDR2 is FQGNSA. This CDR3 contains 15 residues. CDR3 sequence: CASSLMGGSYQPQHF. Here the CDR3 DNA reads TGTGCCAGCAGCTTAATGGGGGGGAGTTATCAGCCCCAGCATTTT.

The chain couples TRBV9 to TRBJ2-1; 7 nucleotides line up with TRBD2. CDR1 is SGDLS and CDR2 is YYNGEE in the germline V gene. The CDR3 has 16 residues. Trimming removed 0 bases from V and 5 bases from J; junction bases left unmatched: 8. The CDR3 loop reads CASSVEELANNNEQFF. The DNA of the CDR3 is TGTGCCAGCAGCGTAGAGGAACTAGCGAATAACAATGAGCAGTTCTTC.

CDR3 DNA: TGTGCCAGTAGTATGAGGACAGGCAGCTCCTACGAGCAGTACTTC. Translating gives CASSMRTGSSYEQYF. The rearrangement links TRBV19 to TRBJ2-7; TRBD1 aligns across 7 bases. Germline V gives CDR1 LNHDA, CDR2 SQIVND (reference sequence). The CDR3 covers 15 residues. V shed 3 bases, J shed 0 bases, and the junction held 5 bases outside the gene matches.

This chain links TRBV29-1 with TRBJ2-1; 7 bases line up with TRBD2. Per germline, CDR1 SQVTM and CDR2 ANQGSEA. After removal of 6 bases from V and 5 bases from J, the junction contained 13 bases not matched to a gene. This CDR3 is built from 15 residues. In DNA, the CDR3 is TGCAGCGTCGCTACCCGCCTAGCGGATAACAATGAGCAGTTCTTC. This gives the protein CSVATRLADNNEQFF.